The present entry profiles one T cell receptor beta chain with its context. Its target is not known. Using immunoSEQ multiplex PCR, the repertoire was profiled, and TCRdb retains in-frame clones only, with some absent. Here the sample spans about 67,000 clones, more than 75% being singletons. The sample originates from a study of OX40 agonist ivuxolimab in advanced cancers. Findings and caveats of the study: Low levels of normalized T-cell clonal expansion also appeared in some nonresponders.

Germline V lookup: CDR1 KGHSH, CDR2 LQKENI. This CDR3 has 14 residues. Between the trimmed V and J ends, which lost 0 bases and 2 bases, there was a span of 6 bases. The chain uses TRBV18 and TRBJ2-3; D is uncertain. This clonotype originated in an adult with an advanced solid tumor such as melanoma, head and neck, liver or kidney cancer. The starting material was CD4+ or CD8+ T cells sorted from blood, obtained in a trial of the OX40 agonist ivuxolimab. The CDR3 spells CASSPPSPTDTQYF. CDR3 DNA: TGTGCCAGCTCACCACCGAGTCCCACAGATACGCAGTATTTT. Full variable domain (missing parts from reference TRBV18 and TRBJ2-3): NAGVMQNPRHLVRRRGQEARLRCSPMKGHSHVYWYRQLPEEGLKFMVYLQKENIIDESGMPKERFSAEFPKEGPSILRIQQVVRGDSAAYFCASSPPSPTDTQYFGPGTRLTVL.